This T cell receptor (beta chain) was observed in a study of T-cell memory formation after mild COVID-19. General study results and limits: The authors left the SARS-CoV-2 specificity of second-wave clones peaking on day 37 unconfirmed.

Sample barcodes and UMIs were carried by the TCR alpha and TCR beta cDNA libraries that 5'RACE generated with constant-segment primers. TCRdb recomputed calls from the 5' RACE reads with MiXCR, one row per CDR3 protein. The sample includes fewer than 700,000 distinct CDR3 sequences, roughly 18% of them seen just once. This clonotype showed up just a few times. Its antigen is unknown. The source of this sequence is an adult woman who had mild COVID-19 (a few samples of this study predate the infection). Cell type and time point are not known. The source material was PBMCs or a T cell subset sorted from them (not recorded which).

The CDR3 nucleotides read TGTGCCAGCAGCACACTAGCGGGGGGTAGCACAGATACGCAGTATTTT. Encoded protein: CASSTLAGGSTDTQYF. The genes are TRBV9 and TRBJ2-3, with 12 nucleotides matching TRBD2. The CDR3 consists of 16 residues. Germline V CDR1 and CDR2: SGDLS, YYNGEE. V shed 4 bases, J shed 0 bases, and the junction held 3 bases outside the gene matches.